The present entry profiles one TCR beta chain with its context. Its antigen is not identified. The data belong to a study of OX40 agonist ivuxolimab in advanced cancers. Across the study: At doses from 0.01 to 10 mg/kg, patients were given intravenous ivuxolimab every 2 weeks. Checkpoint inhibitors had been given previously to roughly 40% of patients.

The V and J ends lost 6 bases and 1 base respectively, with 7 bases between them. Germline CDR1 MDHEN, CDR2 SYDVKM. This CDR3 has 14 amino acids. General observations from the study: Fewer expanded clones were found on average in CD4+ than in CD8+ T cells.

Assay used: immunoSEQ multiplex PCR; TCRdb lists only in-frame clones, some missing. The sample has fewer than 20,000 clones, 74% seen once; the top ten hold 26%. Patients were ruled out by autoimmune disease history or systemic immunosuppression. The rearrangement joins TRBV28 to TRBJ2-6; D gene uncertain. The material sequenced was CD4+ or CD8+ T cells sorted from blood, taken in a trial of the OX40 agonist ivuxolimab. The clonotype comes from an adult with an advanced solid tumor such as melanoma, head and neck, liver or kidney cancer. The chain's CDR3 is CASSPSSGANVLTF. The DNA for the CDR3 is TGTGCCAGCAGCCCTTCTTCTGGGGCCAACGTCCTGACTTTC. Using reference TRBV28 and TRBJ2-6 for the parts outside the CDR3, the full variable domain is DVKVTQSSRYLVKRTGEKVFLECVQDMDHENMFWYRQDPGLGLRLIYFSYDVKMKEKGDIPEGYSVSREKKERFSLILESASTNQTSMYLCASSPSSGANVLTFGAGSRLTVL.